What follows are 2 T cell receptor beta chains derived from one specimen sequenced in a study of T cell responses to AZD1222 COVID-19 vaccine. TCRdb keeps only in-frame clones here, not all; method: immunoSEQ multiplex PCR. The table records under 150,000 clones, more than 85% of them present only once. The sample here was peripheral blood, taken on day 0 of AZD1222 vaccination. The receptors derive from an adult in good health.

The chain is built from TRBV5-1 and TRBJ1-2; perhaps TRBD1 as D (6 bases). V gave up 5 bases and J gave up 11 bases, with 22 bases separating them. CDR1 is SGHRS, CDR2 YFSETQ, per germline. The CDR3 contains 14 residues. CDR3 coding DNA: TGCGCCAGCAGTGGCGGGTATGAGGGGACACAATACACCTTC. This encodes CASSGGYEGTQYTF. The full variable domain, in which reference TRBV5-1 and TRBJ1-2 provide the parts outside the CDR3, is KAGVTQTPRYLIKTRGQQVTLSCSPISGHRSVSWYQQTPGQGLQFLFEYFSETQRNKGNFPGRFSGRQFSNSRSEMNVSTLELGDSALYLCASSGGYEGTQYTFGSGTRLTVV.

This chain connects TRBV6-5 to TRBJ2-7, with 8 bases matching TRBD2. CDR3 length: 15 amino acids. In germline, CDR1 is MNHEY, CDR2 SVGAGI. Unmatched junction bases numbered 6, after V lost 2 bases and J lost 3 bases. CDR3 in amino acids: CASSYAGGRIYEQYF. CDR3 coding DNA: TGTGCCAGCAGTTACGCTGGCGGGAGGATCTACGAGCAGTACTTC.